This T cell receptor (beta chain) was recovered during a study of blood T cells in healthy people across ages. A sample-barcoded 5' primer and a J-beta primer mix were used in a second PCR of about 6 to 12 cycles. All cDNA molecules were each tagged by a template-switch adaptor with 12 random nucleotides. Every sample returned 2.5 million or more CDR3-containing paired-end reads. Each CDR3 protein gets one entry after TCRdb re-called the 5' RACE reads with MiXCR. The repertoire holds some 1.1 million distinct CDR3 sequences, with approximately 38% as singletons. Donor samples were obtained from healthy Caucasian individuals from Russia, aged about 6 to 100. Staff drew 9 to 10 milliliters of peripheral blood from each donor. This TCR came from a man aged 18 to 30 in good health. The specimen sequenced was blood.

The CDR3 region is CASSVEDSQETQYF. CDR3 bases: TGTGCCAGCAGCGTAGAGGATAGCCAAGAGACCCAGTACTTC. The chain links TRBV9 to TRBJ2-5; unclear D gene. Germline CDR1 and CDR2: SGDLS and YYNGEE. CDR3 length: 14 residues. Trimming pared 0 bases from V and 1 base from J, leaving 7 bases between. Full variable domain (outside the CDR3, taken from reference TRBV9 and TRBJ2-5): DSGVTQTPKHLITATGQRVTLRCSPRSGDLSVYWYQQSLDQGLQFLIQYYNGEERAKGNILERFSAQQFPDLHSELNLSSLELGDSALYFCASSVEDSQETQYFGPGTRLLVL.